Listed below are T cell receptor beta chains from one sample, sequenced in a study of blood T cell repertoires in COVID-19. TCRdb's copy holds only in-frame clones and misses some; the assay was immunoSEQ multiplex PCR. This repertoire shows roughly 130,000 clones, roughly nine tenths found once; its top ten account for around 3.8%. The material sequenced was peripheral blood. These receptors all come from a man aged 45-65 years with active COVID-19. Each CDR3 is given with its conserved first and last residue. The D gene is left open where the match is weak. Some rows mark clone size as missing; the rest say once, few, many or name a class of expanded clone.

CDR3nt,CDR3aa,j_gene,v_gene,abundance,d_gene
TGTGCCAGCAGCTTAAGCCCGGGTAACACTGAAGCTTTCTTT,CASSLSPGNTEAFF,TRBJ1-1,TRBV7-3,.,.
TGTGCCACCAGTGAAGCCTCGGTTGGTCAGCCCCAGCATTTT,CATSEASVGQPQHF,TRBJ1-5,TRBV24-1,.,.
TGTGCCAGCAGCCTCGGACTAGCGAGGGAGACCCAGTACTTC,CASSLGLARETQYF,TRBJ2-5,TRBV11-2,.,TRBD2
TGCAGCGTTGTAATTTTCGCCGGGGAGCTGTTTTTT,CSVVIFAGELFF,TRBJ2-2,TRBV29-1,.,.
TGCGCCAGCAGGGAGGACACCGGGGAGCTGTTTTTT,CASREDTGELFF,TRBJ2-2,TRBV5-1,.,.
TGCAGCGTTGGGGGACTAGCGGGAGTCTTCCAAGAGACCCAGTACTTC,CSVGGLAGVFQETQYF,TRBJ2-5,TRBV29-1,.,TRBD2
TGTGCCAGCAGCTTTAGACAGGGTGAGGCCTACGAGCAGTACTTC,CASSFRQGEAYEQYF,TRBJ2-7,TRBV7-2,few,TRBD1
TGTGCCAGCAGCCCTCCCCTCAGGGTGGGGCACAATGAGCAGTTCTTC,CASSPPLRVGHNEQFF,TRBJ2-1,TRBV7-9,.,.
TGTGCCAGCAGCCGGGACAGGGGGATTACCGGGGAGCTGTTTTTT,CASSRDRGITGELFF,TRBJ2-2,TRBV7-9,.,TRBD1
TGTGCCAGCAGCTTGAGGAGCTCTGGAAACACCATATATTTT,CASSLRSSGNTIYF,TRBJ1-3,TRBV5-4,.,.
TGTGCCAGCAGCCGGACCAGCGGGAGGGCCGCGGATGAGCAGTTCTTC,CASSRTSGRAADEQFF,TRBJ2-1,TRBV4-2,.,TRBD2
TGTGCCAGCAGTGTTGGGTTTAGCGGGACGGGGACAGATACGCAGTATTTT,CASSVGFSGTGTDTQYF,TRBJ2-3,TRBV6-1,.,TRBD2
TGTGCCAGCAGCGTAGGAGGGGGGGCGCGGGGTCAAGAGACCCAGTACTTC,CASSVGGGARGQETQYF,TRBJ2-5,TRBV9,.,.
TGCGCCAGCAGCGTGGGACTAGCGGGCGCTGGGGCCAACGTCCTGACTTTC,CASSVGLAGAGANVLTF,TRBJ2-6,TRBV5-1,.,TRBD2
TGTGCCAGCAGCTTACGAAAGGTGGGGGGAAGGGTAAAAAACATTCAGTACTTC,CASSLRKVGGRVKNIQYF,TRBJ2-4,TRBV5-8,.,.
TGTGCCAGCAGCCAAGATGTTCAAGGGGGTAATTCACCCCTCCACTTT,CASSQDVQGGNSPLHF,TRBJ1-6,TRBV4-2,.,.
TGTGCCAGCAGACGACTAGCGGGAACAGATACGCAGTATTTT,CASRRLAGTDTQYF,TRBJ2-3,TRBV2,.,TRBD2
TGTGCCAGTAGGCGAAGCGGGACTAATGAAAAACTGTTTTTT,CASRRSGTNEKLFF,TRBJ1-4,TRBV19,.,.
TGTGCCAGCAGCTCCCTCCGACAGGGCAATGAGCAGTTCTTC,CASSSLRQGNEQFF,TRBJ2-1,TRBV11-2,.,TRBD1
TGTGCCAGCAGTTTAGGGGCAGTTGGCTACACCTTC,CASSLGAVGYTF,TRBJ1-2,TRBV12-3/TRBV12-4,.,.
TGTGCCAGCAGCCTGGACAGGGCGCAGCCCCAGCATTTT,CASSLDRAQPQHF,TRBJ1-5,TRBV12-3/TRBV12-4,.,TRBD1
TGTGCCAGCAGGGGAAGCGGATCCCTTCCCGGAGTTTTT,CASRGSGSLPGVF,TRBJ2-3,TRBV6-5,.,.
TGCAGCGTCCAGGCAGGTGGCACTAATTCACCCCTCCACTTT,CSVQAGGTNSPLHF,TRBJ1-6,TRBV29-1,.,.
TGTGCCAGCAGCCAAAGGGGGCCGTCGGAGACCCAGTACTTC,CASSQRGPSETQYF,TRBJ2-5,TRBV3-1/TRBV3-2,.,TRBD1
TGTGCCAGCAACAACGGAGGGACTGAAGCTTTCTTT,CASNNGGTEAFF,TRBJ1-1,TRBV6-5,once,.
TGTGCCAGCAGTTCCTACCGGGACAGGTCATCCTACGAGCAGTACTTC,CASSSYRDRSSYEQYF,TRBJ2-7,TRBV6-5,.,TRBD1
TGTGCCAGTACGTTTGAGGGGGCAGGGCTAAATCAGCCCCAGCATTTT,CASTFEGAGLNQPQHF,TRBJ1-5,TRBV2,.,TRBD1
TGTGCCAGCAGTTACTCCAGGGGCTCCTACAATGAGCAGTTCTTC,CASSYSRGSYNEQFF,TRBJ2-1,TRBV6-5,.,.
TGTGCTAGTGGGATGGAGCCTGGAAACACCATATATTTT,CASGMEPGNTIYF,TRBJ1-3,TRBV12-5,.,.
TGTGCCAGCAGCCAAATCAGACAGAGCTTGAACACTGAAGCTTTCTTT,CASSQIRQSLNTEAFF,TRBJ1-1,TRBV14,.,.
TGCGCCAGCAGCCTACGACTAGCGGGAGGGGTAAAGTTTGGGAATGAGCAGTTCTTC,CASSLRLAGGVKFGNEQFF,TRBJ2-1,TRBV4-1,.,TRBD2
TGTGCCAGCAGCCTCGGACAGGGTAGGCAGTACTTC,CASSLGQGRQYF,TRBJ2-7,TRBV11-2,many,TRBD1
TGTGCCAGCAGCACTAGGGGGACGGGAAACACCATATATTTT,CASSTRGTGNTIYF,TRBJ1-3,TRBV7-8,.,.
TGTGCCTGGACCGAGCAGGGGCTGAGAGCTTTCTTT,CAWTEQGLRAFF,TRBJ1-1,TRBV30,.,.
TGTGCCAGCAGCTTAAGTCTAGCGGGGTACAATGAGCAGTTCTTC,CASSLSLAGYNEQFF,TRBJ2-1,TRBV11-3,.,TRBD2
TGCGCCAGCAGCAAGGGGGCCACAGATACGCAGTATTTT,CASSKGATDTQYF,TRBJ2-3,TRBV5-1,few,TRBD1
TGTGCCACCAGCATCGGGAGGAGCCCCTACAATGAGCAGTTCTTC,CATSIGRSPYNEQFF,TRBJ2-1,TRBV15,.,TRBD2
TGCGCCAGCAGCCAAGCGGGCAGGGGGGCGACAGATACGCAGTATTTT,CASSQAGRGATDTQYF,TRBJ2-3,TRBV4-1,.,.
TGTGCCAGCAGCCCGCTAGCGGGAGTTGGGAATGAGCAGTTCTTC,CASSPLAGVGNEQFF,TRBJ2-1,TRBV6-5,once,TRBD2
TGTGCCTGGAGTACGGGGCCCATACGGGGGTACAATGAGCAGTTCTTC,CAWSTGPIRGYNEQFF,TRBJ2-1,TRBV30,.,.
TGTGCCAGCAGCTTGCGCTCCTACAATGAGCAGTTCTTC,CASSLRSYNEQFF,TRBJ2-1,TRBV5-4,.,.
TGCGCCAGCAGTTCTGGACTAGCGGGAGATGTCTCTCATGAGCAGTTCTTC,CASSSGLAGDVSHEQFF,TRBJ2-1,TRBV5-1,.,TRBD2
TGTGCCTGGAGTTTGGCAGGGATTGATCAGCCCCAGCATTTT,CAWSLAGIDQPQHF,TRBJ1-5,TRBV30,.,.
TGTGCCAGCAGCTCCCCCCCAGGACAGTCAGGCGGCGGGGAGCTGTTTTTT,CASSSPPGQSGGGELFF,TRBJ2-2,TRBV11-2,.,.
TGTGCCAGCAGTTACGTTGGTGGGGCGTCTAATGAAAAACTGTTTTTT,CASSYVGGASNEKLFF,TRBJ1-4,TRBV6-5,.,.
TGTGCCAGCAGCTCGACAGGGGGGAGCGGGGAGCTGTTTTTT,CASSSTGGSGELFF,TRBJ2-2,TRBV7-3,.,TRBD1
TGTGCCAGTAGACAGGGGAAAACTAGCACAGATACGCAGTATTTT,CASRQGKTSTDTQYF,TRBJ2-3,TRBV27,.,TRBD1
TGTGCCAGCAGTCAGGGGTTGAACACTGAAGCTTTCTTT,CASSQGLNTEAFF,TRBJ1-1,TRBV2,.,.
TGTGCCACCAGTGACTCTTTGACGGAGGGTAGGGAGACCCAGTACTTC,CATSDSLTEGRETQYF,TRBJ2-5,TRBV24-1,.,.
TGTGCCAGCAGTTTAACGGCAGGGGTCACTGAAGCTTTCTTT,CASSLTAGVTEAFF,TRBJ1-1,TRBV27,.,.
TGCGCCAGCAGCTTTACTAGCGGGAGTGAGACCCAGTACTTC,CASSFTSGSETQYF,TRBJ2-5,TRBV5-1,.,TRBD2
TGTGCCAGCAGCGTGGACAGGTACGGTGAGCAGTTCTTC,CASSVDRYGEQFF,TRBJ2-1,TRBV9,.,TRBD1